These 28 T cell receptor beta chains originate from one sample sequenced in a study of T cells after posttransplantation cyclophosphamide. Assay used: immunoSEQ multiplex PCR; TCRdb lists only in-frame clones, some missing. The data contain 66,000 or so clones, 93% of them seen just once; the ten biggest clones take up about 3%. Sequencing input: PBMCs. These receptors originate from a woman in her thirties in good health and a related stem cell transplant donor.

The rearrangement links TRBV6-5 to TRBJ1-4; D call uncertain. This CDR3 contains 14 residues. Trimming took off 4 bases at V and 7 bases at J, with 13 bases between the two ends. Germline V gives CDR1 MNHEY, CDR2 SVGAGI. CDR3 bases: TGTGCCAGCAGTTCCCGTGGTTCGGGTGAAAAACTGTTTTTT. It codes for CASSSRGSGEKLFF.

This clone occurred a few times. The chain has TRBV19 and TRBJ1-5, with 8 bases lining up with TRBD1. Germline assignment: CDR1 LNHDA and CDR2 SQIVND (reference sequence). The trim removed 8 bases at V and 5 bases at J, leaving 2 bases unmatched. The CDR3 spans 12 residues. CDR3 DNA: TGTGCCAGTTCACAGGGGGATCAGCCCCAGCATTTT. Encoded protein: CASSQGDQPQHF. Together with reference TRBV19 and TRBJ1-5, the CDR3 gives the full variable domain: DGGITQSPKYLFRKEGQNVTLSCEQNLNHDAMYWYRQDPGQGLRLIYYSQIVNDFQKGDIAEGYSVSREKKESFPLTVTSAQKNPTAFYLCASSQGDQPQHFGDGTRLSIL.

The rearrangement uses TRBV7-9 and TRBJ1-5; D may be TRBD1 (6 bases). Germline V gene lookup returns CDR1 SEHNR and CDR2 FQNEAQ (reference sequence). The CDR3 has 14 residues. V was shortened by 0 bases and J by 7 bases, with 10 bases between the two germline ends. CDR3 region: CASSLAGGAQPQHF. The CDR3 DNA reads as TGTGCCAGCAGCTTAGCGGGGGGGGCCCAGCCCCAGCATTTT.

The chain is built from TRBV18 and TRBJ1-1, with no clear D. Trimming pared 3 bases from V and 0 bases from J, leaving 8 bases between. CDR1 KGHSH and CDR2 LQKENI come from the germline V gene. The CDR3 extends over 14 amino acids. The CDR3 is CASSPRQMNTEAFF. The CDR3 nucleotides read TGTGCCAGCTCACCCAGACAAATGAACACTGAAGCTTTCTTT.

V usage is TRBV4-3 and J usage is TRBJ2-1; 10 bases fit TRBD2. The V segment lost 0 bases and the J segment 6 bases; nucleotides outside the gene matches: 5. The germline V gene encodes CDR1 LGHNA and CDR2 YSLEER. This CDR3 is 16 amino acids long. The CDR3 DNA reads TGCGCCAGCAGCCAAGATCCAAGCGGGGGGGCCAATGAGCAGTTCTTC. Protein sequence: CASSQDPSGGANEQFF.

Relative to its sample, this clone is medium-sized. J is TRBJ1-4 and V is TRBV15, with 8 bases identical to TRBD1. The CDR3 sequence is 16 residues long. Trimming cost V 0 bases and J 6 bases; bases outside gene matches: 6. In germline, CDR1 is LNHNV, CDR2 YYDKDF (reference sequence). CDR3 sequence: CATSRDYGQGHEKLFF. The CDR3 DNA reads TGTGCCACCAGCAGAGATTACGGACAGGGACATGAAAAACTGTTTTTT.

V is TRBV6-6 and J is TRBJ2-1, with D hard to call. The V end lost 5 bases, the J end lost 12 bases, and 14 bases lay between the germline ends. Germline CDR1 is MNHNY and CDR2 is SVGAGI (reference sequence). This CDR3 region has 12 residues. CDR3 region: CASSPAALTQFF. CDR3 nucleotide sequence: TGTGCCAGCAGTCCTGCGGCGCTTACGCAGTTCTTC.

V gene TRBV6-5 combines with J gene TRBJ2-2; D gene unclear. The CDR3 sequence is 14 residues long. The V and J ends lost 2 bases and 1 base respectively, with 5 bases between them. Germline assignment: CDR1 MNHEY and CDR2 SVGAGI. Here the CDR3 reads CASSYLRNTGELFF. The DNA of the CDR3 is TGTGCCAGCAGTTACCTTCGGAACACCGGGGAGCTGTTTTTT.

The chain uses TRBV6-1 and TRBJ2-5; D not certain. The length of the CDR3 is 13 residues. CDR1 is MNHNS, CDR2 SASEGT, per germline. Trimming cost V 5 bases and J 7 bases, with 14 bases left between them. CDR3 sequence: CASSTASEMTQYF. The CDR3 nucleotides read TGTGCCAGCAGTACCGCCTCGGAAATGACCCAGTACTTC.

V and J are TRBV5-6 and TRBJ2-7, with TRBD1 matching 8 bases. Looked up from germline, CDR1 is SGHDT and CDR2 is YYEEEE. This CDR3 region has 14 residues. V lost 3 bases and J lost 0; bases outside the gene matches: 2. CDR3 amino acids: CASSWTGPSYEQYF. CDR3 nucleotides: TGTGCCAGCAGCTGGACAGGGCCCTCCTACGAGCAGTACTTC. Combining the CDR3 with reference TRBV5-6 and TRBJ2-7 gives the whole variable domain DAGVTQSPTHLIKTRGQQVTLRCSPKSGHDTVSWYQQALGQGPQFIFQYYEEEERQRGNFPDRFSGHQFPNYSSELNVNALLLGDSALYLCASSWTGPSYEQYFGPGTRLTVT.

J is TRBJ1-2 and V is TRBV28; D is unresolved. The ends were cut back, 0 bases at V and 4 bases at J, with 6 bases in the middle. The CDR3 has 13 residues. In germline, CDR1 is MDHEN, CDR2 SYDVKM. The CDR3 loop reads CASSLWQGYGYTF. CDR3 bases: TGTGCCAGCAGTTTATGGCAAGGCTATGGCTACACCTTC.

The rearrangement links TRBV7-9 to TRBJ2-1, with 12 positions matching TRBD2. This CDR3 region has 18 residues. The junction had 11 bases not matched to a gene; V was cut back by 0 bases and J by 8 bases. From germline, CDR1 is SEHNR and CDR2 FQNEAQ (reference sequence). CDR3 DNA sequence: TGTGCCAGCAGCTTAGCGCAACTAGCGGGGGGCCCAGACGATGAGCAGTTCTTC. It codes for CASSLAQLAGGPDDEQFF.

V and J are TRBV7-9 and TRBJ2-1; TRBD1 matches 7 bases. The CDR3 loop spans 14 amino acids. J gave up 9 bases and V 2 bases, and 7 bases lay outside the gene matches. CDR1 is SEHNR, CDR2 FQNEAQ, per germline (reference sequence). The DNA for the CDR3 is TGTGCCAGCAGCTTAAAACAGGGGACGGGTGAGCAGTTCTTC. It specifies CASSLKQGTGEQFF.

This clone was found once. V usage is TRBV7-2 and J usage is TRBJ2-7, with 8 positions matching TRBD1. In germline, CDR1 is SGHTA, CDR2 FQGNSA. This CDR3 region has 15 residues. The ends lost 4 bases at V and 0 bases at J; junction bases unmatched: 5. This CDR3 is CASSSRQGSSYEQYF. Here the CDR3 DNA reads TGTGCCAGCAGCTCCCGACAGGGGAGCTCCTACGAGCAGTACTTC.

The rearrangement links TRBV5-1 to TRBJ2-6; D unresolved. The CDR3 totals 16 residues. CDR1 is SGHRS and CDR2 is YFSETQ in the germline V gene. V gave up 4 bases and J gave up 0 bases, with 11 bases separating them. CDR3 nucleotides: TGCGCCAGCAGCCCTGCCATAAACTCTGGGGCCAACGTCCTGACTTTC. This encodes CASSPAINSGANVLTF.

CDR3: CASLHQAKNIQYF. CDR3 coding DNA: TGTGCCAGCCTACACCAAGCCAAAAACATTCAGTACTTC. The chain is built from TRBV6-6 and TRBJ2-4, with D uncertain. The germline V and J ends were trimmed by 8 bases and 0 bases, with 8 bases remaining between them. The CDR3 runs to 13 residues. Per the germline V gene, CDR1 is MNHNY and CDR2 is SVGAGI (reference sequence).

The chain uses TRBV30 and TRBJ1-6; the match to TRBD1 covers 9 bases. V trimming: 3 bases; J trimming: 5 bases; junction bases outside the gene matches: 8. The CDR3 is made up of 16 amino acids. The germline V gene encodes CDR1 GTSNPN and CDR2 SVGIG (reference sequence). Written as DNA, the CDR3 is TGTGCCTGGAGAAACAGGGGGCGAATTAATAATTCACCCCTCCACTTT. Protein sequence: CAWRNRGRINNSPLHF.

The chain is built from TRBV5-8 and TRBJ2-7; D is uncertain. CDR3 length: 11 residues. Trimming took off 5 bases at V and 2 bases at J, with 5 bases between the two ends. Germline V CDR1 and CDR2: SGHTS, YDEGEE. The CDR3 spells CASSFTYEQYF. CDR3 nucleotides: TGTGCCAGCAGTTTTACCTACGAGCAGTACTTC.

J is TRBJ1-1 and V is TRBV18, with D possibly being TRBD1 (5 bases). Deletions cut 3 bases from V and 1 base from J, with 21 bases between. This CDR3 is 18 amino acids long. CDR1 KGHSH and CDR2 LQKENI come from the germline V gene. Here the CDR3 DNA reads TGTGCCAGCTCACCCACTTTGCGAGGAGGGGCCACGAACACTGAAGCTTTCTTT. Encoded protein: CASSPTLRGGATNTEAFF.

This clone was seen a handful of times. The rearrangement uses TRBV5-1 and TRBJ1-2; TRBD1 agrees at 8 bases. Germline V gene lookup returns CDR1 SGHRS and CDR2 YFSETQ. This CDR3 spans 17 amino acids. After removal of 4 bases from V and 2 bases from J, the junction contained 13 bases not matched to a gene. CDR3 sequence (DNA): TGCGCCAGCAGCCCACAAGGCAGGGGGCCTACGAACTATGGCTACACCTTC. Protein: CASSPQGRGPTNYGYTF.

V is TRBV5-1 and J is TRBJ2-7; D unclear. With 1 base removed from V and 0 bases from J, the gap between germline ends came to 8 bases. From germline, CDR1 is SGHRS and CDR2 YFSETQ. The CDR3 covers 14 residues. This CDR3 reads CASSLLVNSYEQYF. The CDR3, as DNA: TGCGCCAGCAGCTTGTTGGTTAACTCCTACGAGCAGTACTTC.

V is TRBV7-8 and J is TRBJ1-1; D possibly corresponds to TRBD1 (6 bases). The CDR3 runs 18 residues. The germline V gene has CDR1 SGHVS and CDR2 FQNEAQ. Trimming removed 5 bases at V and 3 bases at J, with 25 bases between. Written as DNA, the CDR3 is TGTGCCAGCAGCGCACGCACATTCCAAGGGGGGTTACACACTGAAGCTTTCTTT. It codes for CASSARTFQGGLHTEAFF.

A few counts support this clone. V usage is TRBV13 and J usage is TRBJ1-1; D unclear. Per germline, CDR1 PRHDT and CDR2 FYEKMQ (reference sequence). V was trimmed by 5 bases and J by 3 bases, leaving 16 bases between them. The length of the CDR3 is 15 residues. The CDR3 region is CASSRGSIEHTEAFF. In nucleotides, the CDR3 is TGTGCCAGCAGCCGAGGGTCCATAGAGCACACTGAAGCTTTCTTT. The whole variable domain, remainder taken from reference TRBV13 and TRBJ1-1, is AAGVIQSPRHLIKEKRETATLKCYPIPRHDTVYWYQQGPGQDPQFLISFYEKMQSDKGSIPDRFSAQQFSDYHSELNMSSLELGDSALYFCASSRGSIEHTEAFFGQGTRLTVV.

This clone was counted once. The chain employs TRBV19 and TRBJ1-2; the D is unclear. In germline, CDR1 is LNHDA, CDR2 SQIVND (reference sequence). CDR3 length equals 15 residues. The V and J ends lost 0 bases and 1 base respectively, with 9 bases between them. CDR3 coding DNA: TGTGCCAGTAGTATAGAAGGTTCGCGTAACTATGGCTACACCTTC. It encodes CASSIEGSRNYGYTF.

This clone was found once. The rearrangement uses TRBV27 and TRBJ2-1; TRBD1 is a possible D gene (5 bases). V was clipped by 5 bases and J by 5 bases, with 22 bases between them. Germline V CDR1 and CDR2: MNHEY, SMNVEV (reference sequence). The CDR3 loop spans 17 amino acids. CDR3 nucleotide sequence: TGTGCCAGCAGTGTAGCCCCTCGGGCAGGGAAAAACAATGAGCAGTTCTTC. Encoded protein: CASSVAPRAGKNNEQFF.

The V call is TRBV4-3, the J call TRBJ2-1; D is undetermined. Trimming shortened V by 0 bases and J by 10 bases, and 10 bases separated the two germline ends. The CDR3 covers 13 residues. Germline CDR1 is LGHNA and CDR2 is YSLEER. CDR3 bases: TGCGCCAGCAGCCAAGATATAGTGGTAGAGCAGTTCTTC. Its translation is CASSQDIVVEQFF.

DNA of the CDR3: TGTGCCAGCAGTTACTCGGCCTCCTACGAGCAGTACTTC. This gives the protein CASSYSASYEQYF. The chain joins TRBV6-5 to TRBJ2-7, with D unclear. Trimming removed 0 bases at V and 0 bases at J, with 3 bases between. Germline lookup yields CDR1 MNHEY and CDR2 SVGAGI. The CDR3 spans 13 residues.

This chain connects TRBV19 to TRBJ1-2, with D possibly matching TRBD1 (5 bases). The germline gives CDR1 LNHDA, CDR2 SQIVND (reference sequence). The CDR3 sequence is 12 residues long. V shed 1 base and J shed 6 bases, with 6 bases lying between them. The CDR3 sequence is CASSIGGHGYTF. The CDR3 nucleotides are TGTGCCAGTAGTATAGGGGGCCATGGCTACACCTTC.